A single sample is the source of the 24 T cell receptor beta chains below, sequenced in a study of blood T cell repertoires in COVID-19. Sequencing was performed with immunoSEQ multiplex PCR; in TCRdb, only in-frame clones are kept and a portion is missing. Of more than 65,000 clones listed, almost 80% were seen once; the top ten hold 16%. Sequenced material: peripheral blood. These receptors were taken from a man between 60 and 75 years old with acute or convalescent COVID-19.

The chain links TRBV6-5 to TRBJ2-7; D is possibly TRBD2 (5 bases). The V end was cut by 6 bases, the J end by 7 bases, with 10 bases between. CDR3 length: 11 amino acids. Germline V CDR1 and CDR2: MNHEY, SVGAGI. The CDR3 sequence is CASSSSREQYF. DNA of the CDR3: TGTGCCAGCAGCTCTAGCAGGGAGCAGTACTTC.

This chain uses TRBV29-1 with TRBJ1-3, with 8 bases that match TRBD1. The germline gives CDR1 SQVTM, CDR2 ANQGSEA. V shed 7 bases and J 0 bases; nucleotides not matched to a gene: 11. This CDR3 is built from 16 residues. The CDR3 coding sequence is TGCAGCGCCCGACAACAGGGGGGGAGCTCTGGAAACACCATATATTTT. Its translation is CSARQQGGSSGNTIYF. The full variable domain, rest sourced from reference TRBV29-1 and TRBJ1-3, is SAVISQKPSRDICQRGTSLTIQCQVDSQVTMMFWYRQQPGQSLTLIATANQGSEATYESGFVIDKFPISRPNLTFSTLTVSNMSPEDSSIYLCSARQQGGSSGNTIYFGEGSWLTVV.

V gene TRBV5-1 combines with J gene TRBJ2-7; 11 bases align to TRBD1. The trim removed 5 bases at V and 2 bases at J, leaving 3 bases unmatched. CDR1 SGHRS and CDR2 YFSETQ come from the germline V gene. The CDR3 loop spans 14 amino acids. This CDR3 is CASRGQGVPYEQYF. The CDR3 region has the DNA TGCGCCAGCAGGGGACAGGGGGTCCCCTACGAGCAGTACTTC.

This clone was seen only once. The chain has TRBV5-6 and TRBJ1-1; D ambiguous. Germline assignment: CDR1 SGHDT and CDR2 YYEEEE. This CDR3 spans 14 amino acids. V lost 1 base to trimming and J lost 8 bases, with 15 bases between them. The chain's CDR3 is CASSLNGDRLEAFF. The DNA of the CDR3 is TGTGCCAGCAGCTTGAACGGGGATCGCCTAGAAGCTTTCTTT.

The chain uses TRBV7-9 and TRBJ1-2, with D unclear. The CDR3 is made up of 12 amino acids. V shed 2 bases and J shed 5 bases, with 6 bases lying between them. The germline V gene encodes CDR1 SEHNR and CDR2 FQNEAQ (reference sequence). The CDR3 reads CASSLLAYGYTF. In nucleotides, the CDR3 is TGTGCCAGCAGCTTACTAGCATATGGCTACACCTTC.

The rearrangement links TRBV27 to TRBJ1-1; 7 bases are shared with TRBD1. With V trimmed by 3 bases and J by 1 base, 5 bases remained unmatched. Germline loops: CDR1 MNHEY, CDR2 SMNVEV (reference sequence). The CDR3 extends over 15 amino acids. CDR3 sequence: CASSFQGVQNTEAFF. The CDR3 DNA follows: TGTGCCAGCAGTTTTCAGGGGGTTCAGAACACTGAAGCTTTCTTT.

The V and J genes are TRBV6-5 and TRBJ1-2; 9 bases are a match to TRBD1. J gave up 6 bases and V 7 bases, and 9 bases lay outside the gene matches. The length of the CDR3 is 14 residues. Per germline, CDR1 MNHEY and CDR2 SVGAGI. In nucleotides, the CDR3 is TGTGCCAGCAAGAGGACAGGGGAGGCTAATGGCTACACCTTC. This codes for CASKRTGEANGYTF.

The genes are TRBV27 and TRBJ1-2; D is uncertain. The CDR3 is made up of 13 amino acids. Germline V gene lookup returns CDR1 MNHEY and CDR2 SMNVEV (reference sequence). Trimming shortened V by 2 bases and J by 3 bases, and 7 bases separated the two germline ends. The CDR3 protein is CASSLGEDYGYTF. The CDR3 DNA sequence: TGTGCCAGCAGTTTAGGGGAGGACTATGGCTACACCTTC.

The rearrangement uses TRBV7-6 and TRBJ2-1, with D perhaps matching TRBD1 (5 bases). The V and J ends lost 3 bases and 3 bases respectively, with 15 bases between them. The CDR3 loop spans 16 amino acids. Germline loops: CDR1 SGHVS, CDR2 FNYEAQ. The CDR3 spells CASSFTGPRNYNEQFF. For the CDR3, the DNA is TGTGCCAGCAGCTTCACAGGACCACGTAACTACAATGAGCAGTTCTTC.

The chain has TRBV5-4 and TRBJ2-3; possible D gene TRBD2, 6 bases. Germline V gene lookup returns CDR1 SGHNT and CDR2 YYREEE (reference sequence). The CDR3 is 16 residues long. Trimming took off 4 bases at V and 2 bases at J, with 17 bases between the two ends. This CDR3 is CASSRGGGANTDTQYF. The CDR3 DNA sequence: TGTGCCAGCAGCCGGGGAGGCGGCGCTAACACAGATACGCAGTATTTT. Full variable domain (rest looked up from reference TRBV5-4 and TRBJ2-3): ETGVTQSPTHLIKTRGQQVTLRCSSQSGHNTVSWYQQALGQGPQFIFQYYREEENGRGNFPPRFSGLQFPNYSSELNVNALELDDSALYLCASSRGGGANTDTQYFGPGTRLTVL.

The chain is built from TRBV6-1 and TRBJ2-7, with 7 bases fitting TRBD1. CDR3 length: 16 amino acids. The V segment lost 1 base and the J segment 2 bases; nucleotides outside the gene matches: 8. The germline V gene encodes CDR1 MNHNS and CDR2 SASEGT. The CDR3 region has the DNA TGTGCCAGCAGTGAAGTCGCGGCAGGGGGAGCCTACGAGCAGTACTTC. Amino acids: CASSEVAAGGAYEQYF.

The J gene is TRBJ1-5, the V gene TRBV21-1. TRBV21-1 is a pseudogene segment. The CDR3 contains 14 residues. For the CDR3, the DNA is TGTGCCAGCAGTAGTGCCCGACTCCATCAGCCCCAGCATTTT. Its protein product is CASSSARLHQPQHF.

A single count supports this clone. This chain joins TRBV4-3 and TRBJ1-1, with D tentatively TRBD1 (5 bases). Trimming pared 0 bases from V and 3 bases from J, leaving 11 bases between. The length of the CDR3 is 15 residues. Per germline, CDR1 LGHNA and CDR2 YSLEER. This CDR3 is CASSQEGQIYTEAFF. CDR3 sequence (DNA): TGCGCCAGCAGCCAAGAGGGGCAGATCTACACTGAAGCTTTCTTT.

The chain's CDR3 is CASSPGQFTYEQYF. The CDR3 region has the DNA TGTGCCAGCTCACCGGGACAGTTTACCTACGAGCAGTACTTC. The chain links TRBV18 to TRBJ2-7, with TRBD1 matching 7 bases. After removal of 3 bases from V and 2 bases from J, the junction contained 4 bases not matched to a gene. This CDR3 comprises 14 residues. Looked up from germline, CDR1 is KGHSH and CDR2 is LQKENI.

The chain is built from TRBV24-1 and TRBJ2-3, with 7 nucleotides matching TRBD2. This CDR3 contains 16 residues. Per the germline V gene, CDR1 is KGHDR and CDR2 is SFDVKD. V gave up 3 bases and J gave up 0 bases; unmatched junction bases: 5. This CDR3 is CATSDPSGASTDTQYF. The CDR3, as DNA: TGTGCCACCAGTGATCCCAGCGGGGCCAGCACAGATACGCAGTATTTT.

This clone has only a few counts. The chain uses TRBV4-3 and TRBJ2-3, with 7 nucleotides matching TRBD2. From germline, CDR1 is LGHNA and CDR2 YSLEER. After removal of 1 base from V and 2 bases from J, the junction contained 6 bases not matched to a gene. This CDR3 comprises 16 residues. The CDR3 nucleotides read TGCGCCAGCAGCCAAGTGGCTAGCGGATTCACAGATACGCAGTATTTT. Protein sequence: CASSQVASGFTDTQYF.

This clone has just a few counts. V usage is TRBV6-5 and J usage is TRBJ2-7; 9 bases line up with TRBD1. V lost 6 bases and J lost 7; bases outside the gene matches: 10. This CDR3 has 14 residues. The germline gives CDR1 MNHEY, CDR2 SVGAGI. The CDR3 loop is CASRVGTGSREQYF. The CDR3 DNA reads as TGTGCCAGCAGAGTAGGGACAGGGTCGAGGGAGCAGTACTTC.

V gene TRBV10-2 combines with J gene TRBJ2-3; the match to TRBD2 covers 11 bases. The CDR3 has 15 amino acids. V dropped 3 bases and J dropped 7; count of bases not matched to a gene: 6. Germline V gene data show CDR1 as WSHSY and CDR2 as SAAADI. Here the CDR3 DNA reads TGCGCCAGCAGTGATACACTAGCGGGGGCCTATACGCAGTATTTT. Translation gives CASSDTLAGAYTQYF.

The sample holds one count of this clone. V is TRBV6-1 and J is TRBJ2-7, with 11 bases that match TRBD1. CDR1 and CDR2 (germline): MNHNS, SASEGT. There are 15 residues in the CDR3. The V and J ends lost 2 bases and 4 bases, in that order; junction bases with no gene match: 4. The CDR3 region has the DNA TGTGCCAGCAGTGAAACCGGGACAGGGGGGTACGAGCAGTACTTC. This sequence encodes CASSETGTGGYEQYF.

The V and J genes are TRBV6-5 and TRBJ2-2, with 8 bases matching TRBD2. Germline V gives CDR1 MNHEY, CDR2 SVGAGI. The J segment lost 0 bases and the V segment lost 4 bases, leaving 4 bases of the junction unmatched. This CDR3 region has 16 residues. This CDR3 reads CASSLLAGTNTGELFF. For the CDR3, the DNA is TGTGCCAGCAGTTTATTAGCGGGGACGAACACCGGGGAGCTGTTTTTT.

V gene TRBV5-8 combines with J gene TRBJ2-5, with TRBD2 as a possible D gene (5 bases). V was pared by 0 bases and J by 0 bases, with 6 bases between. CDR1 is SGHTS, CDR2 YDEGEE, per germline. The CDR3 spans 14 residues. CDR3 DNA: TGTGCCAGCAGCTTGGCGGGGTACCAAGAGACCCAGTACTTC. Protein sequence: CASSLAGYQETQYF.

The rearrangement joins TRBV12-3 or TRBV12-4 to TRBJ2-7, with D possibly TRBD1 on 6 matching bases. The V and J ends lost 3 bases and 2 bases respectively, with 8 bases between them. The CDR3 has 13 amino acids. The CDR3 sequence: CASSLQGTYEQYF. In DNA, the CDR3 is TGTGCCAGCAGTTTGCAGGGGACCTACGAGCAGTACTTC.

This rearrangement joins TRBV6-5 to TRBJ1-2, with D possibly TRBD1 on 6 matching bases. V was pared by 2 bases and J by 6 bases, with 19 bases between. From germline, CDR1 is MNHEY and CDR2 SVGAGI. This CDR3 is built from 16 residues. The CDR3 DNA follows: TGTGCCAGCAGTTACGGAAGACTCAGGGGAGGGGATGGCTACACCTTC. Translation: CASSYGRLRGGDGYTF.

The chain joins TRBV9 to TRBJ1-6, with D possibly being TRBD1 (5 bases). This CDR3 is 14 amino acids long. Trimming took off 0 bases at V and 7 bases at J, with 8 bases between the two ends. Germline values: CDR1 SGDLS, CDR2 YYNGEE. The CDR3 reads CASSVARANSPLHF. The DNA of the CDR3 is TGTGCCAGCAGCGTAGCCAGGGCCAATTCACCCCTCCACTTT.